Here is one T cell receptor beta chain with its context. Antigen: not known. The sample originates from a study of post-analysis software for immune sequencing data. Study-level points and caveats: Higher frequency in patients than in controls was seen for roughly five TRBV segments, with TRBV5-6, TRBV5-1 and TRBV20-1 among them. Normalized Chao1 diversity was significantly reduced in patients versus controls.

The V and J ends lost 3 bases and 4 bases, in that order; junction bases with no gene match: 10. Germline V gives CDR1 DFQATT, CDR2 SNEGSKA (reference sequence). There are 15 residues in the CDR3. Unique molecular identifiers had been added to the TCR beta cDNA libraries. From roughly 1 to 10 million T cells, 500,000 or so cDNA molecules were obtained. TCRdb re-derived calls from the PCR reads in MiXCR, one entry per CDR3 protein. The table has around 440,000 distinct CDR3 sequences, 40% to 55% seen once. Sequencing was performed on blood. The chain combines TRBV20-1 with TRBJ1-1; 8 nucleotides agree with TRBD1. The source is a girl aged 5-17 years with multiple sclerosis. The CDR3 protein is CSASLSGQGGTEAFF. CDR3 bases: TGCAGTGCTAGTCTTTCCGGACAGGGAGGCACTGAAGCTTTCTTT.